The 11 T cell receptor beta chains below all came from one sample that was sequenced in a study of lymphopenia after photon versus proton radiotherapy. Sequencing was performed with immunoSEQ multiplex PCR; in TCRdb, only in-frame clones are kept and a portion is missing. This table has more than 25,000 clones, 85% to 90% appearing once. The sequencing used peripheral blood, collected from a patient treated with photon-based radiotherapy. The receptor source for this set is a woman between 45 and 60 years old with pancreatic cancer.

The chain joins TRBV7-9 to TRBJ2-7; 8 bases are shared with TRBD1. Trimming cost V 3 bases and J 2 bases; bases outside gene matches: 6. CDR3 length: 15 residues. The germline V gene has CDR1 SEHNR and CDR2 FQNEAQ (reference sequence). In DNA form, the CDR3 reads TGTGCCAGCAGCTTGACCGGGACAGGTGCCTACGAGCAGTACTTC. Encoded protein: CASSLTGTGAYEQYF.

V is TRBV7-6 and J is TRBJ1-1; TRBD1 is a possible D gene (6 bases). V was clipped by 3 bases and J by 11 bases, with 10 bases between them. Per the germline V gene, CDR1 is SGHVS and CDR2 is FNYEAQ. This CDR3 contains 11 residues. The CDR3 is CASSFSGVAFF. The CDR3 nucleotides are TGTGCCAGCAGCTTCTCAGGGGTGGCTTTCTTT.

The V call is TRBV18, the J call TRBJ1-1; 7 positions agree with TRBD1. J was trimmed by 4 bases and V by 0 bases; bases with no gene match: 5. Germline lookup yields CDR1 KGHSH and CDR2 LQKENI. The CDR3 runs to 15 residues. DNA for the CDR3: TGTGCCAGCTCACCACCAACAGGGGATCGCACTGAAGCTTTCTTT. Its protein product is CASSPPTGDRTEAFF.

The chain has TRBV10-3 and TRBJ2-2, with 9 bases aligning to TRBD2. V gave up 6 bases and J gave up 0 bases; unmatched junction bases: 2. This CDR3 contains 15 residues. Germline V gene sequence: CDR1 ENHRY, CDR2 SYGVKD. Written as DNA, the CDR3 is TGTGCCATCAGCGCGGGAGGGACGAACACCGGGGAGCTGTTTTTT. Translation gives CAISAGGTNTGELFF.

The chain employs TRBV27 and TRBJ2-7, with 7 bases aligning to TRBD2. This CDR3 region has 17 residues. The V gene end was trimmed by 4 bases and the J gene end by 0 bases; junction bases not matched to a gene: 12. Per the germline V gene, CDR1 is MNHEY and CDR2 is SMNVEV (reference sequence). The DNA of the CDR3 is TGTGCCAGCAGTTCCCAGCTGGGTAGCGGGCGCTCCTACGAGCAGTACTTC. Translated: CASSSQLGSGRSYEQYF.

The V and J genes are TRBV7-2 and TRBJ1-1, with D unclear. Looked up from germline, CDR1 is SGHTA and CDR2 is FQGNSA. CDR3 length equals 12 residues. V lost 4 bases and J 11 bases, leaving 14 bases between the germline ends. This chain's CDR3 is CASSSQGQTAFF. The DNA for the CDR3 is TGTGCCAGCAGCTCTCAAGGCCAGACGGCTTTCTTT.

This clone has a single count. The chain's CDR3 is CASSSTGAGTGELFF. CDR3 coding DNA: TGTGCCAGCAGCTCGACAGGGGCGGGCACCGGGGAGCTGTTTTTT. The chain is built from TRBV7-9 and TRBJ2-2, with 8 positions matching TRBD1. V gave up 4 bases and J gave up 4 bases; unmatched junction bases: 5. The CDR3 has 15 amino acids. The germline V gene encodes CDR1 SEHNR and CDR2 FQNEAQ (reference sequence).

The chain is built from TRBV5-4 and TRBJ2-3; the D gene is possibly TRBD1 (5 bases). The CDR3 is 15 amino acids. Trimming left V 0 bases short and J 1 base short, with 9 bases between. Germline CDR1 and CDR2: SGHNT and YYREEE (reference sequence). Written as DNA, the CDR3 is TGTGCCAGCAGCTTGGCGCTAGGGGGCACAGATACGCAGTATTTT. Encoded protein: CASSLALGGTDTQYF.

CDR3 in DNA: TGTGCCAGCAGCTCGGGACAGGGGGCCTCGGGAGGAAACACCATATATTTT. This encodes CASSSGQGASGGNTIYF. The chain combines TRBV7-9 with TRBJ1-3; 12 bases align to TRBD1. The V and J ends lost 4 bases and 4 bases, in that order; junction bases with no gene match: 8. Germline loops: CDR1 SEHNR, CDR2 FQNEAQ (reference sequence). This CDR3 region has 17 residues.

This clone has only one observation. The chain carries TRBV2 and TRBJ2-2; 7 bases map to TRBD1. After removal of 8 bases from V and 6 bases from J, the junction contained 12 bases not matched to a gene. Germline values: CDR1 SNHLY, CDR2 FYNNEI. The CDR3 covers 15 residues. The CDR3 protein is CASCQDNRGAGELFF. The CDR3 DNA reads TGTGCCAGCTGTCAGGATAACAGGGGAGCCGGGGAGCTGTTTTTT.

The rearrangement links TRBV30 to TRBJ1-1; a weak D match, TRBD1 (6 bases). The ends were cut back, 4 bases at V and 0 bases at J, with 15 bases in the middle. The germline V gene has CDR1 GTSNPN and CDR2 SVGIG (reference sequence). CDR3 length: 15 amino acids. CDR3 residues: CAWTRQVLLNTEAFF. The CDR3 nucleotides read TGTGCCTGGACCCGACAGGTTTTGCTGAACACTGAAGCTTTCTTT.